The 4 T cell receptor beta chains given below trace back to one sample, sequenced in a study of T cells in Graves' hyperthyroidism and ophthalmopathy. TCR beta CDR3 sequences were amplified from RNA transcripts. A set of HTBI primers served as the primers for a first-round RT-PCR of the TCR CDR3. TCRdb re-analysed the multiplex PCR reads in MiXCR, keeping a single row per CDR3 protein. The sample lists 750,000 to 950,000 distinct CDR3 sequences, roughly 37% occurring once. Sequencing used blood. The receptor set was obtained from a man younger than 35 with Graves' hyperthyroidism.

This clonotype was observed a few times. The chain joins TRBV11-3 to TRBJ1-4; D gene uncertain. CDR1 is SGHNT, CDR2 YENEEA, per germline. V gave up 5 bases and J gave up 6 bases, with 16 bases separating them. The length of the CDR3 is 15 residues. As DNA, the CDR3 is TGTGCCAGCAGCCCCGACCTTGGCGGACATGAAAAACTGTTTTTT. As protein: CASSPDLGGHEKLFF.

This sequence joins TRBV20-1 and TRBJ2-1, with 8 bases aligning to TRBD2. Germline V lookup: CDR1 DFQATT, CDR2 SNEGSKA (reference sequence). V was pared by 7 bases and J by 2 bases, with 7 bases of the junction left unmatched. This CDR3 is built from 14 residues. The CDR3 protein is CSGRRTSPYNEQFF. The CDR3 DNA sequence: TGCAGTGGTCGAAGGACTAGCCCCTACAATGAGCAGTTCTTC.

This clonotype was detected many times. The chain has TRBV2 and TRBJ1-5; 7 bases match TRBD1. Germline CDR1 and CDR2: SNHLY and FYNNEI. Unmatched junction bases numbered 1, after V lost 6 bases and J lost 2 bases. This CDR3 spans 13 amino acids. The CDR3 protein is CASRGTGNQPQHF. DNA of the CDR3: TGTGCCAGCAGGGGGACAGGCAATCAGCCCCAGCATTTT.

The chain links TRBV19 to TRBJ2-6; D remains ambiguous. In germline, CDR1 is LNHDA, CDR2 SQIVND (reference sequence). This CDR3 has 16 residues. Trimming pared 2 bases from V and 5 bases from J, leaving 13 bases between. The CDR3 sequence is CASSIMGPSRANVLTF. The CDR3 region has the DNA TGTGCCAGTAGTATAATGGGCCCTTCCCGGGCCAACGTCCTGACTTTC. The full variable domain, with the rest looked up from reference TRBV19 and TRBJ2-6, is DGGITQSPKYLFRKEGQNVTLSCEQNLNHDAMYWYRQDPGQGLRLIYYSQIVNDFQKGDIAEGYSVSREKKESFPLTVTSAQKNPTAFYLCASSIMGPSRANVLTFGAGSRLTVL.